Below are 32 T cell receptor beta chains sequenced from a single sample in a study of CD4 and CD8 cells across lung adenocarcinoma regions. TCRdb re-called the PCR reads through MiXCR, storing one row per CDR3 protein. In the table there are 11,000 or so distinct CDR3 sequences, 53% of which are singletons. Source material: CD8+ T cells from the center of a lung tumor. The origin of the receptors is a female donor with lung adenocarcinoma. The CD4 and CD8 labels of this study may be unreliable.

By frequency in the sample, this clonotype is medium-sized. The chain links TRBV6-1 to TRBJ2-7, with TRBD1 matching 7 bases. The germline V gene has CDR1 MNHNS and CDR2 SASEGT. This CDR3 region has 15 residues. With 6 bases clipped from V and 3 bases from J, the junction kept 11 bases outside the gene matches. The CDR3, as DNA: TGTGCCAGCAGCCACCAGGGGGTCTCGATCTACGAGCAGTACTTC. Amino acid sequence: CASSHQGVSIYEQYF.

Comments on this clonotype: One junction end does not reproduce the germline sequence, and a read error may be involved. The CDR3: CASGFYGTSGNAQFF. The CDR3 coding sequence is TGTGCCAGCGGCTTCTACGGGACGAGCGGAAATGCGCAGTTCTTC. The chain carries TRBV6-1 and TRBJ2-1; D is possibly TRBD1 or TRBD2 (5 bases each). The CDR3 is 15 amino acids. CDR1 is MNHNS and CDR2 is SASEGT in the germline V gene.

This clonotype has just one count. The chain carries TRBV6-1 and TRBJ2-1; D is possibly TRBD1 or TRBD2 (6 bases each). Germline V gene data show CDR1 as MNHNS and CDR2 as SASEGT. The V end was cut by 4 bases, the J end by 4 bases, with 14 bases between. CDR3 length: 15 residues. The CDR3 is CASSGLTGRYNEQFF. The CDR3, as DNA: TGTGCCAGCAGTGGTCTAACAGGGAGGTACAATGAGCAGTTCTTC.

This clonotype came up many times. This rearrangement joins TRBV4-1 to TRBJ2-1; TRBD2 matches 7 bases. There are 18 residues in the CDR3. V was clipped by 1 base and J by 4 bases; unmatched bases: 13. Per germline, CDR1 MGHRA and CDR2 YSYEKL. The CDR3 loop reads CASSQVWAGEGSYNEQFF. The CDR3 region has the DNA TGCGCCAGCAGCCAAGTTTGGGCGGGGGAGGGGTCTTACAATGAGCAGTTCTTC.

This rearrangement joins TRBV6-1 to TRBJ1-5, with 8 bases fitting TRBD1. Trimming at V came to 6 bases and at J to 2 bases, leaving 6 bases not matched to a gene. CDR1 and CDR2 from the germline V gene are MNHNS and SASEGT. This CDR3 has 15 amino acids. CDR3 residues: CASSPQGGGNQPQHF. The CDR3 coding sequence is TGTGCCAGCAGCCCACAGGGGGGTGGCAATCAGCCCCAGCATTTT.

The chain carries TRBV6-1 and TRBJ2-1; 8 bases match TRBD2. The last part of the DNA fits TRBJ2-7 better; the J call may be wrong. CDR3 length: 14 residues. Germline V gives CDR1 MNHNS, CDR2 SASEGT. CDR3 protein: CASKPAGAYNEQYF. CDR3 bases: TGTGCCAGCAAGCCAGCGGGGGCTTACAATGAGCAGTACTTC.

This clonotype appeared a few times. The V gene is TRBV4-1, the J gene TRBJ1-1; D gene uncertain. This CDR3 is built from 13 residues. With 4 bases removed from V and 0 bases from J, the gap between germline ends came to 6 bases. Germline CDR1 and CDR2: MGHRA and YSYEKL. Written as DNA, the CDR3 is TGCGCCAGCAGCCGTACAATGAACACTGAAGCTTTCTTT. Its translation is CASSRTMNTEAFF.

This clonotype was counted only a few times. The chain joins TRBV6-1 to TRBJ2-3; D gene unclear. The V and J ends lost 6 bases and 2 bases respectively, with 15 bases between them. This CDR3 is 15 amino acids long. Germline V gene data show CDR1 as MNHNS and CDR2 as SASEGT. Here the CDR3 reads CASSQRPADTDTQYF. The DNA of the CDR3 is TGTGCCAGCAGCCAGCGACCCGCTGACACAGATACGCAGTATTTT.

V usage is TRBV6-1 and J usage is TRBJ2-1; TRBD2 agrees at 7 bases. The DNA matches TRBJ2-5 better at its end, which makes the J call doubtful. In germline, CDR1 is MNHNS, CDR2 SASEGT. CDR3 length: 14 amino acids. The chain's CDR3 is CASSKRTRTETQYF. CDR3 sequence (DNA): TGTGCCAGCAGTAAGAGGACTAGGACGGAGACCCAGTACTTC.

This clonotype is classed as medium-sized. The rearrangement links TRBV6-5 to TRBJ2-3; D gene unclear. The CDR3 contains 13 residues. The V and J ends lost 2 bases and 6 bases respectively, with 9 bases between them. Germline V CDR1 and CDR2: MNHEY, SVGAGI. The CDR3 DNA sequence: TGTGCCAGCAGTTACACTCGGGTGGATACGCAGTATTTT. It is translated as CASSYTRVDTQYF.

The chain combines TRBV11-2 with TRBJ2-1; D gene uncertain. Germline V lookup: CDR1 SGHAT, CDR2 FQNNGV. There are 14 residues in the CDR3. Trimming stripped 0 bases from V and 6 bases from J, with 9 bases between. Here the CDR3 DNA reads TGTGCCAGCAGCTTAGAAAACTGGGGCAATGAGCAGTTCTTC. Protein: CASSLENWGNEQFF.

The genes are TRBV6-5 and TRBJ2-2; D tentatively reads TRBD1 or TRBD2 (5 bases each). V was cut by 7 bases and J by 16 bases, with 34 bases left in between. Germline-derived CDR1 and CDR2 are MNHEY and SVGAGI. The CDR3 contains 17 residues. DNA of the CDR3: TGTGCCAGCATTATGGGCCGCCAGGCCGCGAGCACCGGGGCGCAGTTTTTT. Protein: CASIMGRQAASTGAQFF.

The V call is TRBV4-2, the J call TRBJ2-3; D is possibly TRBD1 (5 bases). Trimming pared 8 bases from V and 0 bases from J, leaving 12 bases between. Germline V lookup: CDR1 LGHNA, CDR2 YNFKEQ. CDR3 size: 14 residues. The CDR3 spells CASGSGHSTDTQYF. CDR3 coding DNA: TGTGCCAGCGGATCAGGGCATAGCACAGATACGCAGTATTTT.

V is TRBV12-3 or TRBV12-4 and J is TRBJ2-1; D not resolved. The last part of the DNA fits TRBJ2-7 better; the J call may be wrong. This CDR3 spans 12 amino acids. In nucleotides, the CDR3 is TGTGCCAGCAGTTTGCTAGGCTACGAGCAGTACGTC. This gives the protein CASSLLGYEQYV.

This clonotype qualifies as medium-sized. J is TRBJ2-1 and V is TRBV6-1, with 9 bases aligning to TRBD2. The CDR3 has 15 residues. V gave up 4 bases and J gave up 7 bases; unmatched junction bases: 8. Germline loops: CDR1 MNHNS, CDR2 SASEGT. The DNA for the CDR3 is TGTGCCAGCAGTGCTGGCGGGGGGGCCTTTAATGAGCAGTTCTTC. This translates into CASSAGGGAFNEQFF.

This clonotype occurred a few times. V usage is TRBV6-2 or TRBV6-3 and J usage is TRBJ2-1; 14 bases map to TRBD2. The J call could be wrong; TRBJ2-5 is a better fit for the DNA end. The germline V gene has CDR1 MNHEY and CDR2 SVGEGT. The CDR3 is 17 residues long. Here the CDR3 reads CASSYPTSGGAAETQYF. The CDR3 DNA sequence: TGTGCCAGCAGCTACCCGACTAGCGGGGGGGCCGCGGAGACCCAGTACTTC.

V gene TRBV3-1 combines with J gene TRBJ2-5; 10 bases align to TRBD2. The closer fit of TRBJ2-7 to the DNA end suggests the J call may be wrong. This CDR3 spans 14 amino acids. In germline, CDR1 is LGHDT, CDR2 YNNKEL (reference sequence). DNA of the CDR3: TGTGCCAGCAGCCTCACTAGCGGGACCTACGAGCAGTACGTC. Translated: CASSLTSGTYEQYV.

This chain joins TRBV4-1 and TRBJ2-3; D might be TRBD2 (6 bases). Germline loops: CDR1 MGHRA, CDR2 YSYEKL. The V gene lost 1 base and the J gene lost 5 bases, with 22 bases spanning the gap. This CDR3 is 18 amino acids long. CDR3 coding DNA: TGCGCCAGCAGCCAAGCAGACGGGGCCGGGGGAGGCCAAGATACGCAGTATTTT. It translates to CASSQADGAGGGQDTQYF.

This clonotype was found many times. This chain joins TRBV12-3 or TRBV12-4 and TRBJ2-1; D is ambiguous. V was clipped by 2 bases and J by 0 bases, with 2 bases between them. This CDR3 has 13 residues. CDR3 in amino acids: CASSLHSYNEQFF. The DNA of the CDR3 is TGTGCCAGCAGTTTACACTCCTACAATGAGCAGTTCTTC.

There are a few counts of this clonotype. This chain links TRBV6-1 with TRBJ2-6; D possibly corresponds to TRBD1 (5 bases). Germline V lookup: CDR1 MNHNS, CDR2 SASEGT. The CDR3 has 17 amino acids. The ends were cut back, 6 bases at V and 0 bases at J, with 15 bases in the middle. This chain's CDR3 is CASSSPSQDSGANVLTF. The DNA of the CDR3 is TGTGCCAGCAGCAGTCCCTCACAGGACTCTGGGGCCAACGTCCTGACTTTC.

This clonotype turned up a few times. V gene TRBV7-2 combines with J gene TRBJ2-1; TRBD2 matches at 10 bases. The CDR3 runs to 15 residues. V gave up 6 bases and J gave up 4 bases; unmatched junction bases: 6. The germline gives CDR1 SGHTA, CDR2 FQGNSA. This CDR3 is CASRGSGGPYNEQFF. The CDR3, as DNA: TGTGCCAGCAGAGGTAGCGGGGGGCCTTACAATGAGCAGTTCTTC.

A word on this clonotype: One junction end disagrees with the germline gene, perhaps due to a read error. This chain joins TRBV7-8 and TRBJ2-3, with D possibly being TRBD1 or TRBD2 (6 bases each). The CDR3 has 17 amino acids. Germline V gene data show CDR1 as SGHVS and CDR2 as FQNEAQ. This CDR3 reads CASSLGIQASVTGTLYF. Written as DNA, the CDR3 is TGTGCCAGCAGCCTGGGAATCCAGGCTAGCGTCACAGGGACGCTGTATTTT.

With respect to this clonotype: Compared with germline, one end of the junction differs, possibly owing to a read error. The chain carries TRBV6-1 and TRBJ2-1, with D hard to call. CDR3 size: 14 residues. Germline assignment: CDR1 MNHNS and CDR2 SASEGT. CDR3 loop: CASSDLEPYDAQYF. DNA of the CDR3: TGTGCCAGCAGTGATTTGGAGCCTTACGATGCGCAGTATTTC.

This clonotype occurred a few times. V gene TRBV27 combines with J gene TRBJ2-1; possible D gene TRBD2, 5 bases. The CDR3 is made up of 12 amino acids. Between the trimmed V and J ends, which lost 1 base and 15 bases, there was a span of 13 bases. CDR1 is MNHEY and CDR2 is SMNVEV in the germline V gene (reference sequence). CDR3 sequence (DNA): TGTGCCAGCAGTTTATTCGGAGGCGTCTCGTTCTTC. Protein product: CASSLFGGVSFF.

The chain's CDR3 is CASSVGQQETQYF. CDR3 coding DNA: TGTGCCAGCAGCGTTGGACAGCAAGAGACCCAGTACTTC. The V call is TRBV5-4, the J call TRBJ2-5; maybe TRBD1 (6 bases). The V end was cut by 4 bases, the J end by 2 bases, with 9 bases between. The length of the CDR3 is 13 residues. Germline V gene data show CDR1 as SGHNT and CDR2 as YYREEE (reference sequence).

V usage is TRBV27 and J usage is TRBJ2-5; 8 positions agree with TRBD1. The CDR3 runs to 14 residues. CDR1 MNHEY and CDR2 SMNVEV come from the germline V gene (reference sequence). The junction had 17 bases not matched to a gene; V was cut back by 11 bases and J by 9 bases. The CDR3 here is CAGAPSGTGEAQYF. In DNA form, the CDR3 reads TGTGCCGGCGCTCCTTCCGGGACAGGCGAGGCCCAGTACTTC.

In its sample, this clonotype was seen many times. This rearrangement joins TRBV27 to TRBJ1-5; TRBD1 aligns across 10 bases. The CDR3 is 15 residues long. CDR1 is MNHEY and CDR2 is SMNVEV in the germline V gene (reference sequence). V gave up 6 bases and J gave up 6 bases; unmatched junction bases: 8. The CDR3 loop reads CASSPDRGLGQPQHF. The CDR3 DNA follows: TGTGCCAGCAGCCCCGACAGGGGGCTGGGTCAGCCCCAGCATTTT.

In regard to this clonotype: An end of the junction does not agree with germline; a read error may underlie this. The rearrangement uses TRBV11-1 and TRBJ2-4; D is unresolved. This CDR3 contains 17 residues. Germline V gene lookup returns CDR1 SGHAT and CDR2 FQDESV (reference sequence). CDR3 coding DNA: TGTGCCATCAGCCGCGTCGCGGTGTTGAGAGCCAAAAACATTCAGTACTTC. It translates to CAISRVAVLRAKNIQYF.

The J gene is TRBJ2-3, the V gene TRBV6-1; D gene ambiguous. The DNA matches TRBJ2-1 better at its end, which makes the J call doubtful. The CDR3 is 13 amino acids. From germline, CDR1 is MNHNS and CDR2 SASEGT. CDR3: CASFQSGSYEQFF. CDR3 coding DNA: TGTGCCAGCTTCCAGAGTGGCTCCTACGAGCAGTTCTTC.

The chain carries TRBV6-1 and TRBJ2-4; 9 nucleotides line up with TRBD2. CDR3 length: 16 residues. CDR1 is MNHNS and CDR2 is SASEGT in the germline V gene. The V gene end was trimmed by 8 bases and the J gene end by 13 bases; junction bases not matched to a gene: 21. CDR3: CASLLAGTSSYNEQYF. The CDR3 DNA reads TGTGCCAGCCTACTAGCGGGCACTAGCTCCTACAATGAGCAGTACTTC.

Details on this clonotype: An end of the junction does not agree with germline; a read error may underlie this. The genes are TRBV6-1 and TRBJ2-3, with D tentatively TRBD1 or TRBD2 (5 bases each). Germline assignment: CDR1 MNHNS and CDR2 SASEGT. CDR3 size: 15 residues. CDR3: CASSEGVGATDTQYF. CDR3 coding DNA: TGTGCCAGCAGTGAGGGGGTGGGAGCCACAGATACGCAGTACTTT.

This clonotype was recorded many times. The rearrangement links TRBV27 to TRBJ1-1, with 9 bases lining up with TRBD1. Germline CDR1 MNHEY, CDR2 SMNVEV (reference sequence). After removal of 10 bases from V and 3 bases from J, the junction contained 9 bases not matched to a gene. The CDR3 runs to 14 residues. The CDR3 DNA reads as TGTGCCAACCTCCTAGACAGGGGGGACACTGAAGCTTTCTTT. This encodes CANLLDRGDTEAFF.